The rows below give T cell receptor beta chains drawn from one sample of a study of T-cell reconstitution after alpha-beta-depleted transplantation in children. One entry per CDR3 protein, called by TCRdb with MiXCR from the PCR reads. The sample has hundreds of thousands of distinct CDR3 sequences; about a sixth are singletons. The source was PBMCs, mostly from graft donor cells, collected 360 days after TCRalphabeta/CD19-depleted stem cell transplant. These receptors were taken from a male patient aged 2-10 years who had a stem cell transplant for acute lymphoblastic leukemia, so the T cells may come from the graft donor. The CDR3 runs from the conserved cysteine through the conserved F or W. The D gene is left open where the match is weak. Not all rows give a size; the values are once, few, many and, for expanded clones, a class.

V gene: TRBV6-2/TRBV6-3
CDR3 length: 13
clone size: once
J gene: TRBJ2-7
D gene: -
CDR3 DNA: TGTGCCATCTCTTTAGCGGACGCCTACGAGCAGTACTTC
CDR3 protein: CAISLADAYEQYF

V gene: TRBV19
CDR3 length: 14
clone size: few
J gene: TRBJ1-5
D gene: TRBD1
CDR3 DNA: TGTGCCAGTAGGGACAGGGGAGGCAATCAGCCCCAGCATTTT
CDR3 protein: CASRDRGGNQPQHF

V gene: TRBV29-1
CDR3 length: 13
clone size: many
J gene: TRBJ2-7
D gene: -
CDR3 DNA: TGCAGCGTTGGAGCGTTTGGCCGGCACGAGCAGTACTTC
CDR3 protein: CSVGAFGRHEQYF

V gene: TRBV29-1
CDR3 length: 12
clone size: -
J gene: TRBJ2-2
D gene: -
CDR3 DNA: TGCAGCGTTATAGCGAGTGGCGGGGAGCTGTTTTTT
CDR3 protein: CSVIASGGELFF

V gene: TRBV28
CDR3 length: 16
clone size: many
J gene: TRBJ2-3
D gene: TRBD2
CDR3 DNA: TGTGCCAGCAGTTTAGGGACTAGCCCCCGGACAGATACGCAGTATTTT
CDR3 protein: CASSLGTSPRTDTQYF

V gene: TRBV27
CDR3 length: 14
clone size: few
J gene: TRBJ2-7
D gene: -
CDR3 DNA: TGTGCCAGCAGTTTATCAGGCGACCTCGGCGAGCAGTACTTC
CDR3 protein: CASSLSGDLGEQYF

V gene: TRBV28
CDR3 length: 17
clone size: few
J gene: TRBJ2-1
D gene: -
CDR3 DNA: TGTGCCAGCAGTCAGGTTTCGGGCCTCGACAGCAGGTATGAGCAGTTCTTC
CDR3 protein: CASSQVSGLDSRYEQFF

V gene: TRBV10-3
CDR3 length: 13
clone size: -
J gene: TRBJ1-2
D gene: -
CDR3 DNA: TGTGCCATCAGCTTCACAGGGAACAATGGCTACACCTTC
CDR3 protein: CAISFTGNNGYTF

V gene: TRBV12-3/TRBV12-4
CDR3 length: 14
clone size: few
J gene: TRBJ1-1
D gene: -
CDR3 DNA: TGTGCCAGCACTTTAGGGGGAGGGGGGAAGGAAGCTTTCTTT
CDR3 protein: CASTLGGGGKEAFF

V gene: TRBV4-1
CDR3 length: 13
clone size: -
J gene: TRBJ2-7
D gene: -
CDR3 DNA: TGCGCCAGCAGCCAAGATGCCGCGGGAGAGCAGTACTTC
CDR3 protein: CASSQDAAGEQYF

V gene: TRBV21-1
CDR3 length: 18
clone size: few
J gene: TRBJ2-3
D gene: -
CDR3 DNA: TGTGCCAGCAGCAAAGCGGGGGCCTCTAGCGGTAGCACAGATACGCAGTATTTT
CDR3 protein: CASSKAGASSGSTDTQYF

V gene: TRBV5-6
CDR3 length: 13
clone size: few
J gene: TRBJ2-7
D gene: -
CDR3 DNA: TGTGCCAGCAGCTTGGATGACTCCTACGAGCAGTACTTC
CDR3 protein: CASSLDDSYEQYF

V gene: TRBV12-3/TRBV12-4
CDR3 length: 16
clone size: few
J gene: TRBJ2-4
D gene: -
CDR3 DNA: TGTGCCAGCAGCATGGCCCTGGGCAGGGGCAAAAACATTCAGTACTTC
CDR3 protein: CASSMALGRGKNIQYF

V gene: TRBV10-3
CDR3 length: 14
clone size: many
J gene: TRBJ2-1
D gene: TRBD1
CDR3 DNA: TGTGCCACCTCGGGACAGGGGAGGTACAATGAGCAGTTCTTC
CDR3 protein: CATSGQGRYNEQFF

V gene: TRBV2
CDR3 length: 17
clone size: -
J gene: TRBJ2-5
D gene: -
CDR3 DNA: TGTGCCAGCAGCCCGGGGCCCGGGGAGAGGTCGGGGGAGACCCAGTACTTC
CDR3 protein: CASSPGPGERSGETQYF

V gene: TRBV6-5
CDR3 length: 18
clone size: many
J gene: TRBJ2-1
D gene: TRBD2
CDR3 DNA: TGTGCCAGCAGCCGTAAGAGACTAGCGGGAGGGCCCTACAATGAGCAGTTCTTC
CDR3 protein: CASSRKRLAGGPYNEQFF

V gene: TRBV5-6
CDR3 length: 13
clone size: many
J gene: TRBJ2-5
D gene: -
CDR3 DNA: TGTGCCAGCAGCTTCCCACAGCAAGAGACCCAGTACTTC
CDR3 protein: CASSFPQQETQYF

V gene: TRBV6-5
CDR3 length: 19
clone size: few
J gene: TRBJ1-2
D gene: -
CDR3 DNA: TGTGCCAGCAGTTACGGTACGCTGGCGCGCTACGTAGGATCCTATGGCTACACCTTC
CDR3 protein: CASSYGTLARYVGSYGYTF

V gene: TRBV20-1
CDR3 length: 13
clone size: few
J gene: TRBJ2-1
D gene: TRBD2
CDR3 DNA: TGCAGTGCTAGCGGGAGGGCTTTGGGTGAGCAGTTCTTC
CDR3 protein: CSASGRALGEQFF

V gene: TRBV9
CDR3 length: 13
clone size: -
J gene: TRBJ2-3
D gene: -
CDR3 DNA: TGTGCCAGCAGCCCAACCCCCACAGATACGCAGTATTTT
CDR3 protein: CASSPTPTDTQYF

V gene: TRBV28
CDR3 length: 16
clone size: few
J gene: TRBJ2-7
D gene: TRBD2
CDR3 DNA: TGTGCCAGCAGCCAAGGACTAGCGGGAGTACCCTACGAGCAGTACTTC
CDR3 protein: CASSQGLAGVPYEQYF

V gene: TRBV2
CDR3 length: 15
clone size: few
J gene: TRBJ1-5
D gene: -
CDR3 DNA: TGTGCCAGCAGTGAAAAATGGGGCGCCGGTCAGCCCCAGCATTTT
CDR3 protein: CASSEKWGAGQPQHF

V gene: TRBV24-1
CDR3 length: 11
clone size: -
J gene: TRBJ2-7
D gene: -
CDR3 DNA: TGTGCCCCTCCTCGACCCTACGAGCAGTACTTC
CDR3 protein: CAPPRPYEQYF

V gene: TRBV6-2/TRBV6-3
CDR3 length: 12
clone size: -
J gene: TRBJ1-5
D gene: -
CDR3 DNA: TGTGCCAGCCACACAGGGTACCAGCCCCAGCATTTT
CDR3 protein: CASHTGYQPQHF

V gene: TRBV10-3
CDR3 length: 15
clone size: -
J gene: TRBJ2-3
D gene: -
CDR3 DNA: TGTGCCATCAGTGAGTCTATGACCCGCACAGATACGCAGTATTTT
CDR3 protein: CAISESMTRTDTQYF

V gene: TRBV5-1
CDR3 length: 16
clone size: -
J gene: TRBJ1-1
D gene: -
CDR3 DNA: TGCGCCAGCAGCTTGGTGGTGCAGGGGATGAACACTGAAGCTTTCTTT
CDR3 protein: CASSLVVQGMNTEAFF

V gene: TRBV20-1
CDR3 length: 16
clone size: -
J gene: TRBJ2-3
D gene: TRBD1
CDR3 DNA: TGCAGTGCTAGAGATCCCGGGACAGGGGTAAGAGATACGCAGTATTTT
CDR3 protein: CSARDPGTGVRDTQYF

V gene: TRBV4-1
CDR3 length: 14
clone size: -
J gene: TRBJ2-3
D gene: -
CDR3 DNA: TGCGCCAGCAGCCCCCCAGCGGGTTCAGATACGCAGTATTTT
CDR3 protein: CASSPPAGSDTQYF

V gene: TRBV12-3/TRBV12-4
CDR3 length: 15
clone size: few
J gene: TRBJ2-1
D gene: -
CDR3 DNA: TGTGCCAGCAGCCAAATACTGGCTGGACTGAATGAGCAGTTCTTC
CDR3 protein: CASSQILAGLNEQFF

V gene: TRBV5-1
CDR3 length: 13
clone size: -
J gene: TRBJ2-7
D gene: TRBD1
CDR3 DNA: TGCGCCAGCAGCTTTAGTACAGGGGACGAGCAGTACTTC
CDR3 protein: CASSFSTGDEQYF

V gene: TRBV10-3
CDR3 length: 15
clone size: -
J gene: TRBJ2-2
D gene: TRBD2
CDR3 DNA: TGTGCCATCAGAGGCAGCGGGAGGGCCTCCGGGGAGCTGTTTTTT
CDR3 protein: CAIRGSGRASGELFF

V gene: TRBV15
CDR3 length: 15
clone size: many
J gene: TRBJ2-4
D gene: TRBD1
CDR3 DNA: TGTGCCACCAGCGGGGATAGACAGGGACGGAACATTCAGTACTTC
CDR3 protein: CATSGDRQGRNIQYF

V gene: TRBV28
CDR3 length: 12
clone size: -
J gene: TRBJ2-7
D gene: -
CDR3 DNA: TGTGCCAGCACCTCTTTCCTCGGGGAGCAGTACTTC
CDR3 protein: CASTSFLGEQYF

V gene: TRBV29-1
CDR3 length: 14
clone size: many
J gene: TRBJ2-7
D gene: TRBD2
CDR3 DNA: TGCAGCGTTGGGGGGGTTAGCGGGAGCTACGAGCAGTACTTC
CDR3 protein: CSVGGVSGSYEQYF

V gene: TRBV6-5
CDR3 length: 12
clone size: few
J gene: TRBJ1-3
D gene: -
CDR3 DNA: TGTGCCAGCATCAGCTCTGGAAACACCATATATTTT
CDR3 protein: CASISSGNTIYF

V gene: TRBV5-1
CDR3 length: 14
clone size: few
J gene: TRBJ2-1
D gene: TRBD2
CDR3 DNA: TGCGCCAGCAGCTTGGAGACTAGCAGCGGTAGCCAGTTCTTC
CDR3 protein: CASSLETSSGSQFF

V gene: TRBV4-2
CDR3 length: 16
clone size: many
J gene: TRBJ2-1
D gene: TRBD2
CDR3 DNA: TGTGCCAGCAGCCAAGTCCTCAGCGGGATCTACAATGAGCAGTTCTTC
CDR3 protein: CASSQVLSGIYNEQFF

V gene: TRBV20-1
CDR3 length: 10
clone size: few
J gene: TRBJ2-1
D gene: -
CDR3 DNA: TGCAGTGCTGGTGTAGGAGGGCAGTTCTTC
CDR3 protein: CSAGVGGQFF

V gene: TRBV29-1
CDR3 length: 14
clone size: -
J gene: TRBJ2-1
D gene: TRBD2
CDR3 DNA: TGCAGCCTTATAGCGGGAGTTTTCTACAATGAGCAGTTCTTC
CDR3 protein: CSLIAGVFYNEQFF